A single sample is the source of the 16 T cell receptor beta chains below, sequenced in a study of radiation and T cells in renal cell carcinoma. Indicated time point: baseline pretreatment blood. Treatment given: 15 Gy SBRT to primary tumor, nephrectomy 4 weeks later. Measured with immunoSEQ multiplex PCR; TCRdb has only the in-frame clones, and not every one. The sample has approximately 140,000 clones; around 78% are singletons. The source material was blood, sampled from a patient whose treatment included radiotherapy and nephrectomy. The receptors here all came from a woman aged 45-60 years with renal cell carcinoma.

The chain combines TRBV7-2 with TRBJ2-1, with D tentatively TRBD1 (6 bases). Between the trimmed V and J ends, which lost 5 bases and 2 bases, there was a span of 16 bases. The CDR3 runs to 16 residues. CDR1 and CDR2 (germline): SGHTA, FQGNSA. The CDR3 protein is CASSTTGFGTYNEQFF. Here the CDR3 DNA reads TGTGCCAGCAGCACTACAGGGTTTGGTACCTACAATGAGCAGTTCTTC.

The V and J genes are TRBV4-3 and TRBJ2-1; D is unclear. The CDR3 extends over 15 amino acids. Germline V gene data show CDR1 as LGHNA and CDR2 as YSLEER. V dropped 0 bases and J dropped 4 bases, with 10 bases sitting between them. The CDR3 protein is CASSQEPGVYNEQFF. The CDR3 bases are TGCGCCAGCAGCCAAGAGCCGGGTGTTTACAATGAGCAGTTCTTC.

The gene calls are TRBV25-1 and TRBJ2-3; no clear D. Per the germline V gene, CDR1 is MGHDK and CDR2 is SYGVNS. This CDR3 has 11 residues. Trimming pared 10 bases from V and 5 bases from J, leaving 10 bases between. CDR3 nucleotide sequence: TGTGCCACCGAAAGAGAAGATACGCAGTATTTT. It yields the protein CATEREDTQYF.

CDR3 loop: CASSLLGAGGEKLFF. The CDR3 DNA is TGCGCCAGCAGCTTGTTGGGGGCCGGCGGGGAAAAACTGTTTTTT. The V call is TRBV5-1, the J call TRBJ1-4; TRBD1 might be the D (6 bases). The CDR3 is made up of 15 amino acids. CDR1 and CDR2 (germline): SGHRS, YFSETQ. The V end was cut by 1 base, the J end by 8 bases, with 15 bases between.

The V gene is TRBV5-1, the J gene TRBJ1-1; no reliable D call. With 3 bases removed from V and 1 base from J, the gap between germline ends came to 10 bases. This CDR3 comprises 14 residues. From germline, CDR1 is SGHRS and CDR2 YFSETQ. CDR3 nucleotides: TGCGCCAGCAGCTATTGGGTGGGGAACACTGAAGCTTTCTTT. It codes for CASSYWVGNTEAFF.

V and J are TRBV6-6 and TRBJ1-1; 7 nucleotides align to TRBD1. In germline, CDR1 is MNHNY, CDR2 SVGAGI (reference sequence). V lost 4 bases and J lost 1; bases outside the gene matches: 9. The CDR3 covers 16 residues. CDR3 sequence reads: CASSSQGGLGNTEAFF. The CDR3 nucleotides are TGTGCCAGCAGTTCGCAGGGGGGTCTGGGGAACACTGAAGCTTTCTTT.

The chain couples TRBV19 to TRBJ1-5; D may be TRBD1 (5 bases). The ends were cut back, 1 base at V and 5 bases at J, with 15 bases in the middle. The germline V gene has CDR1 LNHDA and CDR2 SQIVND (reference sequence). The CDR3 extends over 16 amino acids. In DNA form, the CDR3 reads TGTGCCAGTAGTATAGGAGGAGGCGAAGGGGATCAGCCCCAGCATTTT. It yields the protein CASSIGGGEGDQPQHF.

J is TRBJ1-5 and V is TRBV7-6; unclear D gene. CDR1 SGHVS and CDR2 FNYEAQ come from the germline V gene. The CDR3 sequence is 12 residues long. Trimming took 0 bases from V and 7 from J, leaving 4 bases between them. CDR3 DNA sequence: TGTGCCAGCAGCTTAGCAGGGCAGCCCCAGCATTTT. Its protein product is CASSLAGQPQHF.

About this clone itself: Other DNA sequences in this sample translate to the same CDR3. V and J are TRBV4-3 and TRBJ2-1; no firm D call. Per the germline V gene, CDR1 is LGHNA and CDR2 is YSLEER. V lost 1 base and J lost 4, with 2 bases in between. CDR3 length equals 12 residues. CDR3 bases: TGCGCCAGCAGCCAAGGGTACAATGAGCAGTTCTTC. The encoded protein is CASSQGYNEQFF.

This sequence joins TRBV5-1 and TRBJ1-2; 8 positions match TRBD1. The CDR3 has 15 residues. CDR1 SGHRS and CDR2 YFSETQ come from the germline V gene. V shed 7 bases and J 4 bases; nucleotides not matched to a gene: 12. The CDR3 region is CASAAGGAVSYGYTF. In DNA, the CDR3 is TGCGCCAGCGCGGCAGGGGGCGCAGTAAGCTATGGCTACACCTTC. The full variable domain, completed using reference TRBV5-1 and TRBJ1-2, is KAGVTQTPRYLIKTRGQQVTLSCSPISGHRSVSWYQQTPGQGLQFLFEYFSETQRNKGNFPGRFSGRQFSNSRSEMNVSTLELGDSALYLCASAAGGAVSYGYTFGSGTRLTVV.

The chain links TRBV4-3 to TRBJ2-3; 8 bases fit TRBD2. Trimming took 0 bases from V and 4 from J; bases not matched to a gene: 6. Germline V lookup: CDR1 LGHNA, CDR2 YSLEER. This CDR3 is built from 16 residues. CDR3 sequence reads: CASSQDFGTSADTQYF. For the CDR3, the DNA is TGCGCCAGCAGCCAAGATTTCGGGACTAGTGCAGATACGCAGTATTTT.

CDR3: CASSLVGTDNYGYTF. The CDR3 bases are TGCGCCAGCAGCTTGGTGGGGACGGATAACTATGGCTACACCTTC. The rearrangement uses TRBV5-1 and TRBJ1-2, with D tentatively TRBD1 (5 bases). The CDR3 runs 15 residues. Trimming stripped 0 bases from V and 1 base from J, with 10 bases between. Germline V gene data show CDR1 as SGHRS and CDR2 as YFSETQ.

V is TRBV6-5 and J is TRBJ2-5; D uncertain. The CDR3 sequence is 11 residues long. Trimming took off 7 bases at V and 7 bases at J, with 10 bases between the two ends. Germline CDR1 reads MNHEY; CDR2 reads SVGAGI. This CDR3 reads CASTRSGTQYF. The CDR3 DNA follows: TGTGCCAGCACCCGGAGTGGGACCCAGTACTTC.

The chain employs TRBV5-1 and TRBJ2-7; 9 bases map to TRBD2. V lost 7 bases and J lost 2; bases outside the gene matches: 28. Germline CDR1 is SGHRS and CDR2 is YFSETQ. This CDR3 is 21 amino acids long. In DNA form, the CDR3 reads TGCGCCAGCCCGGAGCGAGGTAGCGGGGGACCTCATACCGGGGGAACCTACGAGCAGTACTTC. Translation: CASPERGSGGPHTGGTYEQYF.

The rearrangement links TRBV2 to TRBJ2-1; 10 nucleotides line up with TRBD2. Germline CDR1 reads SNHLY; CDR2 reads FYNNEI. The CDR3 spans 14 residues. The V gene end was trimmed by 10 bases and the J gene end by 4 bases; junction bases not matched to a gene: 7. CDR3 sequence: CATETSGQYNEQFF. The CDR3 DNA reads TGTGCCACCGAGACTAGCGGGCAGTACAATGAGCAGTTCTTC.

Regarding this clone: Lacking the conserved final phenylalanine or tryptophan, this CDR3 likely reflects a read error. The DNA is omitted, as the CDR3 cannot be located on it reliably, and the CDR3 follows TCRdb's listing. V gene TRBV1 combines with J gene TRBJ2-3. TRBV1 is a documented pseudogene. Inclusive of both ends, the CDR3 amounts to 11 amino acids. CDR3 in amino acids: CTSSQESSGLG.